This TCR beta chain was identified during a study of T cells after posttransplantation cyclophosphamide. Findings of the study overall: Recipient CMV seropositivity and CMV reactivation strongly tracked TRB clonality.

Cyclophosphamide on days +3 and +4 followed busulfan-fludarabine conditioning and a marrow graft. With 8 bases removed from V and 4 bases from J, the gap between germline ends came to 14 bases. The CDR3 covers 13 residues. Germline CDR1 SGHTA, CDR2 FQGNSA. Some clones are missing from TCRdb's copy, which holds only in-frame ones; the method was immunoSEQ multiplex PCR. The top ten clones hold roughly 15% of a sample with about 10,000 clones, around 80% of them seen once. For this clone: Its cognate antigen is unknown.

The chain combines TRBV7-2 with TRBJ2-5; a weak D match, TRBD2 (6 bases). The clonotype comes from a female patient aged 40 to 55 who received an allogeneic stem cell transplant from a related donor, was CMV-positive, and had no GVHD. T cells may partly derive from the graft donor. The specimen was PBMCs, collected 1,900 to 2,000 days after a stem cell transplant with posttransplant cyclophosphamide. The CDR3 DNA sequence: TGTGCCAGCGGAACCGGGAGCGGAGAGACCCAGTACTTC. Its protein product is CASGTGSGETQYF.